This T cell receptor (beta chain) was recorded in a study of blood T cell repertoires in COVID-19. The V gene's germline CDR1 is PRHDT and CDR2 FYEKMQ (reference sequence). This CDR3 is built from 14 residues. V lost 5 bases to trimming and J lost 5 bases; unmatched junction nucleotides: 7. Data came from immunoSEQ multiplex PCR; TCRdb stores just in-frame clones and leaves some out. The table lists 140,000 to 150,000 clones, about 79% of them singletons. V gene TRBV13 combines with J gene TRBJ1-2; 8 bases agree with TRBD1. The TCR originated in a man aged 55 to 70 with active or convalescent COVID-19. The source material was peripheral blood. CDR3 region: CASSGQGFSYGYTF. The CDR3 DNA follows: TGTGCCAGCAGCGGACAGGGTTTCTCTTATGGCTACACCTTC.